This T cell receptor beta chain derives from a study of T cells in Graves' hyperthyroidism and ophthalmopathy. From RNA transcripts, TCR beta CDR3 regions were amplified. HTBI primers were the set used in a first-round RT-PCR of the TCR CDR3. TCRdb re-derived calls from the multiplex PCR reads in MiXCR, one entry per CDR3 protein. This sample has about 540,000 distinct CDR3 sequences, with just over 45% found just once. The CDR3 spans 17 residues. Germline CDR1 is SQVTM and CDR2 is ANQGSEA. Trimming at V came to 0 bases and at J to 0 bases, leaving 5 bases not matched to a gene. Sequenced input: peripheral blood or thyroid tissue (not recorded which). The chain uses TRBV29-1 and TRBJ2-2, with 9 nucleotides matching TRBD2. The source of this sequence is a woman between 18 and 30 years old with Graves' hyperthyroidism. CDR3 amino acids: CSVEEFSGRTNTGELFF. The CDR3 DNA reads as TGCAGCGTTGAAGAATTCAGCGGGAGGACGAACACCGGGGAGCTGTTTTTT.